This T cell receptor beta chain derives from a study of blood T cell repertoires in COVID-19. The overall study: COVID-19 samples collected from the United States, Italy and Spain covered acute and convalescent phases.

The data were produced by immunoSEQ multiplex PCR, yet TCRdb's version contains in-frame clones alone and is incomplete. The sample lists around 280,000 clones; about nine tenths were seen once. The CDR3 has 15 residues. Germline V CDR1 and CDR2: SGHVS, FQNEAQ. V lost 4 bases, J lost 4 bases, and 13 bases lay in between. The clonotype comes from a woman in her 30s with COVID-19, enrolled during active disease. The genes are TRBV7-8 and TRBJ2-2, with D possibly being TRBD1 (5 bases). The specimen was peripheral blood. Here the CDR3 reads CASSSDSGFTGELFF. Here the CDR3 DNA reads TGTGCCAGCAGCTCCGACAGTGGGTTCACCGGGGAGCTGTTTTTT.